Sequencing of this T cell receptor (beta chain) was carried out in a study of vaccination effects on CD4 cells after COVID-19. Study information: Every well got two million PBMC, which were grown with 8.5 to 10 IU/ml IL-2 and around 10 ug/ml peptides.

Sequenced by immunoSEQ multiplex PCR; TCRdb stores in-frame clones only, minus some. Of tens of thousands of clones detected, 65% to 80% appear once; the ten largest clones hold roughly 2.1%. Germline values: CDR1 SGHRS, CDR2 YFSETQ. CDR3 length equals 14 residues. The V gene lost 4 bases and the J gene lost 2 bases, with 12 bases spanning the gap. Once cultured for more than nine days, the cells underwent separation to obtain CD4+ T cells. Each participant was given two doses of one vaccine (BNT162b2 or mRNA-1273). All vaccine recipients tested negative for nucleocapsid antibodies and had never contracted SARS-CoV-2 infection. Researchers swapped half the medium for IL-2 medium on both days 3 and 7. With regard to this clone: The target antigen is unknown.

The source is a human donor who received a COVID-19 vaccine. This chain joins TRBV5-1 and TRBJ1-1; D remains unclear. Sequenced material: CD4+ T cells from PBMCs cultured without peptide, taken after COVID-19 vaccination. This CDR3 is CASSPWGTNTEAFF. The DNA of the CDR3 is TGCGCCAGCAGCCCCTGGGGAACTAACACTGAAGCTTTCTTT.